These T cell receptor beta chains were read from a single sample in a study of CD8+CD57+ T cells in acquired aplastic anemia. TCRdb fed the reads into MiXCR, producing one record per CDR3 protein. The sample holds 250,000 to 350,000 distinct CDR3 sequences, roughly three fifths seen once. Sequencing used sorted CD4+, CD8+, or CD8+CD57+ T cells (not recorded which) from PBMCs. Every receptor here comes from a human donor with severe aplastic anemia or a healthy control (not recorded which). Both conserved end residues are part of each CDR3. Each record gives: J gene, clone size, V gene, D gene, CDR3 protein, CDR3 DNA. The D gene is left open where the match is weak. Clone size is not always given. Where it is, it says once, few, many or a class for expanded clones.

J gene: TRBJ1-1
clone size: .
V gene: TRBV10-2
D gene: .
CDR3 protein: CASSESPITEAFF
CDR3 DNA: TGCGCCAGCAGTGAGTCCCCGATTACTGAAGCTTTCTTT

J gene: TRBJ2-3
clone size: .
V gene: TRBV5-1
D gene: .
CDR3 protein: CASSLGGGDWGTQYF
CDR3 DNA: TGCGCCAGCAGCTTGGGCGGGGGCGACTGGGGTACGCAGTATTTT

J gene: TRBJ2-7
clone size: .
V gene: TRBV7-6
D gene: .
CDR3 protein: CASSLASGFSYEQYF
CDR3 DNA: TGTGCCAGCAGCTTAGCTAGCGGTTTCTCCTACGAGCAGTACTTC

J gene: TRBJ2-3
clone size: .
V gene: TRBV7-8
D gene: .
CDR3 protein: CASSLVLGFTDTQYF
CDR3 DNA: TGTGCCAGCAGCCTAGTCCTGGGATTCACAGATACGCAGTATTTT

J gene: TRBJ2-5
clone size: few
V gene: TRBV20-1
D gene: .
CDR3 protein: CSARVGLGTQYF
CDR3 DNA: TGCAGTGCTAGAGTGGGCCTAGGGACCCAGTACTTC

J gene: TRBJ2-5
clone size: .
V gene: TRBV2
D gene: .
CDR3 protein: CASISVKGDQTQYF
CDR3 DNA: TGTGCCAGCATCTCCGTCAAGGGTGATCAGACCCAGTACTTC

J gene: TRBJ2-3
clone size: many
V gene: TRBV7-3
D gene: .
CDR3 protein: CASSPRGPGTDTQYF
CDR3 DNA: TGTGCCAGCAGCCCGCGGGGGCCCGGGACAGATACGCAGTATTTT

J gene: TRBJ2-3
clone size: .
V gene: TRBV24-1
D gene: .
CDR3 protein: CATSGARADTQYF
CDR3 DNA: TGTGCCACCAGTGGCGCTAGGGCAGATACGCAGTATTTT

J gene: TRBJ1-2
clone size: .
V gene: TRBV10-2
D gene: TRBD1
CDR3 protein: CASRAPGQGDYGYTF
CDR3 DNA: TGCGCCAGCAGGGCCCCGGGACAGGGAGACTATGGCTACACCTTC

J gene: TRBJ1-5
clone size: .
V gene: TRBV7-2
D gene: .
CDR3 protein: CASSRGGTLSQHF
CDR3 DNA: TGTGCCAGCAGCCGAGGAGGCACCCTCAGCCAGCATTTT

J gene: TRBJ2-1
clone size: once
V gene: TRBV10-1
D gene: .
CDR3 protein: CATRTPFVEQFF
CDR3 DNA: TGCGCCACCCGGACTCCCTTTGTTGAGCAGTTCTTC

J gene: TRBJ2-5
clone size: few
V gene: TRBV7-8
D gene: .
CDR3 protein: CASSLYGDSQETQYF
CDR3 DNA: TGTGCCAGCAGCTTATATGGGGACTCACAAGAGACCCAGTACTTC

J gene: TRBJ2-7
clone size: few
V gene: TRBV2
D gene: TRBD1
CDR3 protein: CASSTGQGYYEQYF
CDR3 DNA: TGTGCCAGCAGTACGGGACAGGGCTATTACGAGCAGTACTTC

J gene: TRBJ1-2
clone size: .
V gene: TRBV2
D gene: .
CDR3 protein: CASSPSTYGYTF
CDR3 DNA: TGTGCCAGCAGTCCCTCGACCTATGGCTACACCTTC

J gene: TRBJ2-1
clone size: .
V gene: TRBV7-9
D gene: .
CDR3 protein: CASSLFQGHEQFF
CDR3 DNA: TGTGCCAGCAGCTTATTTCAGGGGCATGAGCAGTTCTTC

J gene: TRBJ2-3
clone size: once
V gene: TRBV5-1
D gene: .
CDR3 protein: CASSFVPWGEADTQYF
CDR3 DNA: TGCGCCAGCAGCTTTGTTCCGTGGGGGGAGGCAGATACGCAGTATTTT

J gene: TRBJ2-1
clone size: .
V gene: TRBV12-3/TRBV12-4
D gene: TRBD2
CDR3 protein: CASTTSGGATHEQFF
CDR3 DNA: TGTGCCAGCACCACCAGCGGGGGGGCTACACATGAGCAGTTCTTC

J gene: TRBJ1-6
clone size: .
V gene: TRBV9
D gene: TRBD1
CDR3 protein: CASSARQGFSPLHF
CDR3 DNA: TGTGCCAGCAGCGCTCGACAGGGATTTTCACCCCTCCACTTT

J gene: TRBJ2-7
clone size: many
V gene: TRBV19
D gene: .
CDR3 protein: CASSRVGSYEQYF
CDR3 DNA: TGTGCCAGTAGTAGGGTGGGATCTTACGAGCAGTACTTC

J gene: TRBJ2-3
clone size: .
V gene: TRBV5-6
D gene: TRBD2
CDR3 protein: CASRVERGKGTDTQYF
CDR3 DNA: TGTGCCAGCAGGGTCGAGCGGGGGAAGGGCACAGATACGCAGTATTTT

J gene: TRBJ2-1
clone size: .
V gene: TRBV7-3
D gene: .
CDR3 protein: CASTFTGYNEQFF
CDR3 DNA: TGTGCCAGCACCTTCACCGGGTACAATGAGCAGTTCTTC

J gene: TRBJ1-5
clone size: many
V gene: TRBV3-1
D gene: TRBD1
CDR3 protein: CASSQDGRGRKADQPQHF
CDR3 DNA: TGTGCCAGCAGCCAAGATGGGAGGGGGCGCAAGGCGGATCAGCCCCAGCATTTT

J gene: TRBJ2-3
clone size: many
V gene: TRBV5-6
D gene: .
CDR3 protein: CASSLRGPLDTQYF
CDR3 DNA: TGTGCCAGCAGCTTGCGGGGCCCGCTAGATACGCAGTATTTT

J gene: TRBJ1-5
clone size: many
V gene: TRBV2
D gene: .
CDR3 protein: CASMTQGGSNQPQHF
CDR3 DNA: TGTGCCAGCATGACACAGGGAGGGAGCAATCAGCCCCAGCATTTT

J gene: TRBJ2-1
clone size: .
V gene: TRBV24-1
D gene: .
CDR3 protein: CATSDPLYEQFF
CDR3 DNA: TGTGCCACCAGTGACCCTTTATATGAGCAGTTCTTC

J gene: TRBJ1-2
clone size: .
V gene: TRBV19
D gene: TRBD1
CDR3 protein: CASSQDREFGGYTF
CDR3 DNA: TGTGCCAGTAGTCAGGACAGGGAGTTCGGTGGCTACACCTTC

J gene: TRBJ2-7
clone size: .
V gene: TRBV5-1
D gene: TRBD1
CDR3 protein: CASSQDRGPDEQYF
CDR3 DNA: TGCGCCAGCAGCCAGGACAGGGGCCCTGACGAGCAGTACTTC

J gene: TRBJ2-7
clone size: .
V gene: TRBV30
D gene: .
CDR3 protein: CAWSVRDTYEQYF
CDR3 DNA: TGTGCCTGGAGTGTACGGGACACCTACGAGCAGTACTTC

J gene: TRBJ2-7
clone size: many
V gene: TRBV9
D gene: .
CDR3 protein: CASSVGLAWEQYF
CDR3 DNA: TGTGCCAGCAGCGTAGGCCTAGCATGGGAGCAGTACTTC

J gene: TRBJ1-5
clone size: .
V gene: TRBV6-1
D gene: .
CDR3 protein: CASQVGGNQPQHF
CDR3 DNA: TGTGCCAGCCAAGTAGGGGGGAATCAGCCCCAGCATTTT

J gene: TRBJ1-6
clone size: .
V gene: TRBV10-3
D gene: .
CDR3 protein: CAISEVAGYTHSPLHF
CDR3 DNA: TGTGCCATCAGTGAGGTAGCGGGATACACGCATTCACCCCTCCACTTT

J gene: TRBJ2-5
clone size: .
V gene: TRBV7-9
D gene: TRBD2
CDR3 protein: CASSLVTGGQETQYF
CDR3 DNA: TGTGCCAGCAGCCTAGTGACGGGGGGCCAAGAGACCCAGTACTTC

J gene: TRBJ2-5
clone size: many
V gene: TRBV29-1
D gene: .
CDR3 protein: CSVERLRETQYF
CDR3 DNA: TGCAGCGTTGAACGGTTAAGGGAGACCCAGTACTTC

J gene: TRBJ2-1
clone size: .
V gene: TRBV20-1
D gene: TRBD2
CDR3 protein: CSAYLAGGRVNEQFF
CDR3 DNA: TGCAGTGCTTATCTAGCGGGAGGGCGGGTAAATGAGCAGTTCTTC

J gene: TRBJ1-4
clone size: .
V gene: TRBV5-1
D gene: TRBD1
CDR3 protein: CASSWGQGVEKLFF
CDR3 DNA: TGCGCCAGCAGCTGGGGACAGGGTGTTGAAAAACTGTTTTTT

J gene: TRBJ1-1
clone size: few
V gene: TRBV20-1
D gene: TRBD1
CDR3 protein: CSAGGQGYTEAFF
CDR3 DNA: TGCAGTGCAGGGGGACAGGGGTACACTGAAGCTTTCTTT

J gene: TRBJ2-7
clone size: .
V gene: TRBV20-1
D gene: TRBD1
CDR3 protein: CSAKGQGAGEQYF
CDR3 DNA: TGCAGTGCCAAGGGACAGGGGGCGGGAGAGCAGTACTTC

J gene: TRBJ2-7
clone size: .
V gene: TRBV5-8
D gene: TRBD1
CDR3 protein: CASGTGLLYEQYF
CDR3 DNA: TGTGCCAGCGGGACAGGCCTTCTCTACGAGCAGTACTTC

J gene: TRBJ2-2
clone size: .
V gene: TRBV7-9
D gene: .
CDR3 protein: CASSLGGSRATGELFF
CDR3 DNA: TGTGCCAGCAGCTTGGGGGGTAGTCGGGCCACCGGGGAGCTGTTTTTT

J gene: TRBJ2-7
clone size: many
V gene: TRBV12-3/TRBV12-4
D gene: .
CDR3 protein: CASSLVADPSYEQYF
CDR3 DNA: TGTGCCAGCAGTTTAGTCGCGGACCCCTCCTACGAGCAGTACTTC

J gene: TRBJ2-6
clone size: .
V gene: TRBV2
D gene: .
CDR3 protein: CASRFGSGANVLTF
CDR3 DNA: TGTGCCAGCAGGTTTGGATCGGGGGCCAACGTCCTGACTTTC

J gene: TRBJ2-7
clone size: .
V gene: TRBV7-2
D gene: TRBD1
CDR3 protein: CASSTGQGNYEQYF
CDR3 DNA: TGTGCCAGCAGCACGGGACAGGGAAACTACGAGCAGTACTTC

J gene: TRBJ1-6
clone size: .
V gene: TRBV10-3
D gene: TRBD1
CDR3 protein: CAISEGQGNSPLHF
CDR3 DNA: TGTGCCATCAGTGAGGGACAGGGGAATTCACCCCTCCACTTT

J gene: TRBJ2-7
clone size: .
V gene: TRBV7-9
D gene: TRBD2
CDR3 protein: CASSFRDYQEQYF
CDR3 DNA: TGTGCCAGCAGCTTCCGGGACTATCAAGAGCAGTACTTC

J gene: TRBJ2-7
clone size: .
V gene: TRBV19
D gene: .
CDR3 protein: CASSIRATYEQYF
CDR3 DNA: TGTGCCAGTAGCATCAGGGCTACCTACGAGCAGTACTTC

J gene: TRBJ1-5
clone size: many
V gene: TRBV28
D gene: .
CDR3 protein: CASSHQGRGNQPQHF
CDR3 DNA: TGTGCCAGCAGTCACCAGGGGCGTGGCAATCAGCCCCAGCATTTT

J gene: TRBJ2-7
clone size: few
V gene: TRBV20-1
D gene: TRBD1
CDR3 protein: CSVPRQGVSYEQYF
CDR3 DNA: TGCAGTGTACCACGACAGGGGGTCTCCTACGAGCAGTACTTC

J gene: TRBJ1-2
clone size: once
V gene: TRBV7-3
D gene: .
CDR3 protein: CASSLGPQGRGYTF
CDR3 DNA: TGTGCCAGCAGCTTAGGACCCCAAGGTCGGGGCTACACCTTC

J gene: TRBJ2-1
clone size: .
V gene: TRBV19
D gene: .
CDR3 protein: CASNEGLDEQFF
CDR3 DNA: TGTGCTTCAAACGAGGGGTTGGATGAGCAGTTCTTC

J gene: TRBJ1-1
clone size: few
V gene: TRBV20-1
D gene: .
CDR3 protein: CSARVLDNTEAFF
CDR3 DNA: TGCAGTGCTAGAGTCCTGGATAACACTGAAGCTTTCTTT